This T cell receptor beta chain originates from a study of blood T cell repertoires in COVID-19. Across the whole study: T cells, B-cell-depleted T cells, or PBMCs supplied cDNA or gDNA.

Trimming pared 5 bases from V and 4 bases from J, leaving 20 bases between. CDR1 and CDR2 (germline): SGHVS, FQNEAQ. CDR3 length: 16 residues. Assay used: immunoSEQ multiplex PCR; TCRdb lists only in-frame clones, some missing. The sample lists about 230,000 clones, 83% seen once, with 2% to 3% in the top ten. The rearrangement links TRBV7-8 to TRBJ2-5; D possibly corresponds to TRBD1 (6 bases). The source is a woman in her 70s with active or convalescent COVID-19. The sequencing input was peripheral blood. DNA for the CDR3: TGTGCCAGCAGCCCAGGGGCCATCTTGGGGATAGAGACCCAGTACTTC. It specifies CASSPGAILGIETQYF.